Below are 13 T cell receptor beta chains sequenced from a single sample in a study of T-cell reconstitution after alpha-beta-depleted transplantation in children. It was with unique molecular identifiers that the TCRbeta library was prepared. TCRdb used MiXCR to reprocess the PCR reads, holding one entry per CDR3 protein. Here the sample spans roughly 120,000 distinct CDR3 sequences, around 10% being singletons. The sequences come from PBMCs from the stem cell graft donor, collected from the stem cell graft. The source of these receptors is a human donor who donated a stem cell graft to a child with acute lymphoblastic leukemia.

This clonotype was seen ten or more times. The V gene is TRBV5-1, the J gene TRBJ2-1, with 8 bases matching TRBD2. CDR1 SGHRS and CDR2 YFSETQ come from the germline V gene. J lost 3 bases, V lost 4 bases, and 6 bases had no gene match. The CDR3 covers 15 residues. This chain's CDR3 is CASSTLAGSYNEQFF. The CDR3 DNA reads TGCGCCAGCAGCACCTTAGCGGGGAGCTACAATGAGCAGTTCTTC.

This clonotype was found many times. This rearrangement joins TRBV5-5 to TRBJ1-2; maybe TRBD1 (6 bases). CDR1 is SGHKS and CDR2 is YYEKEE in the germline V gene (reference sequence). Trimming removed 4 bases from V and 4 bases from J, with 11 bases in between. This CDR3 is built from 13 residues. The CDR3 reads CASSRRGGYGYTF. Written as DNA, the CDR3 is TGTGCCAGCAGCAGGAGAGGGGGCTATGGCTACACCTTC.

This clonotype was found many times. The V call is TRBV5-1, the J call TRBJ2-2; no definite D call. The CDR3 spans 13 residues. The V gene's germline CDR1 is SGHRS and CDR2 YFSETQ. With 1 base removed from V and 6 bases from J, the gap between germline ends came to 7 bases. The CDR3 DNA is TGCGCCAGCAGCTTGCCGAGCCCCGGGGAGCTGTTTTTT. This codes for CASSLPSPGELFF.

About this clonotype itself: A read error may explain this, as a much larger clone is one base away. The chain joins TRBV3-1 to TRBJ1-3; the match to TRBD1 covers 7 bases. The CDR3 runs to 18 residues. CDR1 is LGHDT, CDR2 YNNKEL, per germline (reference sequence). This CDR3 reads CASSQDRRPTGYGSTIYF. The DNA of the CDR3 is TGTGCCAGCAGCCAAGATCGGAGACCGACAGGGTATGGAAGCACCATATATTTT.

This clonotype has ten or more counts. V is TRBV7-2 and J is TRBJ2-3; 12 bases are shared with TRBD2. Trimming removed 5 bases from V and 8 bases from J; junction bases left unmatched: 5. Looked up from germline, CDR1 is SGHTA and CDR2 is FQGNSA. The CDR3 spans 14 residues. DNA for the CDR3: TGTGCCAGCAGCGACCCGGGACTAGCGGGTACGCAGTATTTT. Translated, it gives CASSDPGLAGTQYF.

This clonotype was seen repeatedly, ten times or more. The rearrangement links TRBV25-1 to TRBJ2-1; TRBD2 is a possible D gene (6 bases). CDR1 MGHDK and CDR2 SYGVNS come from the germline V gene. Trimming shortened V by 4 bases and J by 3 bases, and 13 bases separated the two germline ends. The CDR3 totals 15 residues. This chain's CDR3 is CASSGGLKNYNEQFF. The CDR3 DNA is TGTGCCAGCAGTGGAGGACTAAAAAACTACAATGAGCAGTTCTTC.

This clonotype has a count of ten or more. CDR3 region: CASSLVAGTSYEQYF. The CDR3 region has the DNA TGCGCCAGCAGCTTGGTTGCAGGGACCAGCTACGAGCAGTACTTC. The V gene is TRBV5-1, the J gene TRBJ2-7; TRBD1 or TRBD2 may be the D gene (5 bases each). The germline gives CDR1 SGHRS, CDR2 YFSETQ. Deletions cut 0 bases from V and 3 bases from J, with 13 bases between. The CDR3 is made up of 15 amino acids.

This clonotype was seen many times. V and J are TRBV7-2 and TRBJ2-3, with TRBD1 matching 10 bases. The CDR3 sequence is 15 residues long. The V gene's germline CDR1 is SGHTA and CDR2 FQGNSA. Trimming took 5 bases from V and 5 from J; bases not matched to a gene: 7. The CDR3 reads CASSALRTGGDTQYF. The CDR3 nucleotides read TGTGCCAGCAGCGCGCTAAGGACAGGGGGAGATACGCAGTATTTT.

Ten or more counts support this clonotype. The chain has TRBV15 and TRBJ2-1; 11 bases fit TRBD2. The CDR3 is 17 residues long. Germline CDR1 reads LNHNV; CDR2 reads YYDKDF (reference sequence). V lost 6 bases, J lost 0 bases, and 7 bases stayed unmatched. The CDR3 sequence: CATRRLAGRSSYNEQFF. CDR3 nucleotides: TGTGCCACCAGGAGACTAGCGGGGAGGAGCTCCTACAATGAGCAGTTCTTC.

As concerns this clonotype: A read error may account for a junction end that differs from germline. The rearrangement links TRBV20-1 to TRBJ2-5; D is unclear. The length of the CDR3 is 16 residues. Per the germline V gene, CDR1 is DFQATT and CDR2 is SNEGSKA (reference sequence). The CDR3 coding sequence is TGCTGTGCTGAGACGTTAGACTTGGGCCCCCAAGAGACCCAGTACTTC. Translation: CCAETLDLGPQETQYF.

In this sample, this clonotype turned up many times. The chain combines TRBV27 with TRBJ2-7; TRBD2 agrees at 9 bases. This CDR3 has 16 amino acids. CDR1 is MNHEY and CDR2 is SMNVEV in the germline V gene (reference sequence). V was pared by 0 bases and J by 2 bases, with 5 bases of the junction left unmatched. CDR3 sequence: CASSLSVGGRAYEQYF. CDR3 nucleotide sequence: TGTGCCAGCAGTTTATCTGTAGGCGGGAGGGCCTACGAGCAGTACTTC.

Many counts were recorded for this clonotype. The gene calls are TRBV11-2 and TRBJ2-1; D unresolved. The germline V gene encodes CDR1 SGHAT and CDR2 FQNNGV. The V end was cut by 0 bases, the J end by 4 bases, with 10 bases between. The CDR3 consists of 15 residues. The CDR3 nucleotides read TGTGCCAGCAGCTTAGAGTCGGCTCAATACAATGAGCAGTTCTTC. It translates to CASSLESAQYNEQFF.

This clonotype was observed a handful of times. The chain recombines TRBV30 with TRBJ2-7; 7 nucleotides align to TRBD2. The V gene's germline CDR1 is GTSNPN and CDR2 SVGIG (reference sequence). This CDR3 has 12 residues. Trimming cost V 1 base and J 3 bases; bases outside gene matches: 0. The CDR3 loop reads CAWSERGYEQYF. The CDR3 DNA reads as TGTGCCTGGAGTGAGCGGGGCTACGAGCAGTACTTC.